The 19 T cell receptor beta chains listed next were all sequenced from one sample in a study of T cells in Graves' hyperthyroidism and ophthalmopathy. Amplification of TCR beta CDR3 regions used RNA as the template. RT-PCR in the first round (using the HTBI primer set) targeted the TCR CDR3. TCRdb reprocessed the multiplex PCR reads via MiXCR and lists one record per CDR3 protein. The sample has a few hundred thousand distinct CDR3 sequences, 46% seen once. What was sequenced was peripheral blood or thyroid tissue (not recorded which). Receptors originate from a woman aged 18 to 35 with Graves' hyperthyroidism.

This clonotype was recorded a few times. The chain combines TRBV5-4 with TRBJ1-3; D gene uncertain. Trimming pared 2 bases from V and 0 bases from J, leaving 9 bases between. The length of the CDR3 is 15 residues. Per germline, CDR1 SGHNT and CDR2 YYREEE (reference sequence). The CDR3 coding sequence is TGTGCCAGCAGCTTTGGGCAAAGCTCTGGAAACACCATATATTTT. It codes for CASSFGQSSGNTIYF.

This clonotype was counted only a few times. V usage is TRBV19 and J usage is TRBJ1-2; D unresolved. The length of the CDR3 is 14 residues. CDR1 and CDR2 from the germline V gene are LNHDA and SQIVND (reference sequence). V gave up 6 bases and J gave up 7 bases, with 18 bases separating them. CDR3 sequence: CASRTPILSGGYTF. The CDR3, as DNA: TGTGCCAGTAGGACACCCATCCTTAGCGGTGGCTACACCTTC. The full variable domain, completed using reference TRBV19 and TRBJ1-2, is DGGITQSPKYLFRKEGQNVTLSCEQNLNHDAMYWYRQDPGQGLRLIYYSQIVNDFQKGDIAEGYSVSREKKESFPLTVTSAQKNPTAFYLCASRTPILSGGYTFGSGTRLTVV.

Notes on this clonotype: A far larger clone differs by one base, so this is likely a read error. A read error is likely, as this CDR3 ends without the conserved phenylalanine or tryptophan. The genes are TRBV6-1 and TRBJ1-1, with a possible D match to TRBD1 (5 bases). The germline V and J ends were trimmed by 6 bases and 1 base, with 9 bases remaining between them. CDR3 length: 13 residues. Germline CDR1 is MNHNS and CDR2 is SASEGT. The DNA of the CDR3 is TGTGCCAGCAGCTCTCAGGGGAACACTGAAGCTTTCCTT. Residues: CASSSQGNTEAFL.

The chain employs TRBV7-4 and TRBJ1-4; 10 bases match TRBD1. Germline CDR1 reads SGHVT; CDR2 reads SQSDAQ. This CDR3 region has 13 residues. V was pared by 6 bases and J by 8 bases, with 3 bases of the junction left unmatched. The CDR3 coding sequence is TGTGCCAGCAGGCGGGGACAGGGGGAAAAACTGTTTTTT. It is translated as CASRRGQGEKLFF.

This clonotype has a count of ten or more. Written as DNA, the CDR3 is TGTGCCAGCGGACGGAATAATTCACCCCTCCACTTT. This codes for CASGRNNSPLHF. The chain is built from TRBV10-3 and TRBJ1-6; D is uncertain. The CDR3 spans 12 residues. V was shortened by 10 bases and J by 5 bases, with 9 bases between the two germline ends. Germline CDR1 is ENHRY and CDR2 is SYGVKD.

Only one count was recorded for this clonotype. The chain has TRBV6-1 and TRBJ1-1; 9 bases map to TRBD1. Germline V CDR1 and CDR2: MNHNS, SASEGT. V was clipped by 5 bases and J by 3 bases; unmatched bases: 13. The length of the CDR3 is 17 residues. CDR3: CASSTLLGQGIDTEAFF. The CDR3 bases are TGTGCCAGCAGTACCCTCCTTGGACAGGGGATTGACACTGAAGCTTTCTTT.

This clonotype was seen ten or more times. This chain links TRBV19 with TRBJ2-7; D is perhaps TRBD1 (6 bases). This CDR3 contains 14 residues. Germline CDR1 and CDR2: LNHDA and SQIVND (reference sequence). Trimming cost V 7 bases and J 2 bases, with 15 bases left between them. The CDR3: CASTNTGTAYEQYF. CDR3 nucleotide sequence: TGTGCCAGTACCAACACAGGGACGGCCTACGAGCAGTACTTC.

The chain links TRBV20-1 to TRBJ2-3, with TRBD2 matching over 8 bases. Germline V CDR1 and CDR2: DFQATT, SNEGSKA (reference sequence). The junction had 12 bases not matched to a gene; V was cut back by 6 bases and J by 4 bases. This CDR3 is 15 amino acids long. CDR3 residues: CSAREREGGADTQYF. The CDR3 coding sequence is TGCAGTGCGAGGGAACGGGAGGGCGGCGCAGATACGCAGTATTTT.

J is TRBJ2-5 and V is TRBV29-1; TRBD1 matches 10 bases. The CDR3 runs 12 residues. CDR1 SQVTM and CDR2 ANQGSEA come from the germline V gene. The CDR3 loop is CNPGTGVETQYF. CDR3 coding DNA: TGCAACCCCGGGACAGGGGTGGAGACCCAGTACTTC.

The rearrangement uses TRBV7-8 and TRBJ1-5; weak D call: TRBD1 (6 bases). The germline CDR1 and CDR2 sequences are SGHVS and FQNEAQ. V dropped 6 bases and J dropped 0 bases, with 15 bases sitting between them. The CDR3 extends over 16 amino acids. CDR3 sequence reads: CASRMNQGNSNQPQHF. The CDR3 DNA is TGTGCCAGCAGAATGAACCAGGGGAATAGCAATCAGCCCCAGCATTTT. The full variable domain, completed using reference TRBV7-8 and TRBJ1-5, is GAGVSQSPRYKVAKRGQDVALRCDPISGHVSLFWYQQALGQGPEFLTYFQNEAQLDKSGLPSDRFFAERPEGSVSTLKIQRTQQEDSAVYLCASRMNQGNSNQPQHFGDGTRLSIL.

In the case of this clonotype: A much larger clonotype is one base distant, so this may be a read error. This chain connects TRBV6-1 to TRBJ1-1; 8 bases match TRBD1. The germline V gene has CDR1 MNHNS and CDR2 SASEGT. J lost 5 bases, V lost 3 bases, and 11 bases had no gene match. The CDR3 runs 16 residues. In DNA, the CDR3 is TGTGCCAGCAGTGACCTTCTTCAGGGGGCGAGAACTGAAGCTTTCTTT. Translation gives CASSDLLQGARTEAFF.

Comment on this clonotype: Because the CDR3 is missing its conserved closing phenylalanine or tryptophan, this is likely a read error. The limits of the CDR3 on the DNA are not certain, so only TCRdb's listed CDR3 is given. J is TRBJ1-1 and V is TRBV24-1; the D call of TRBD1 is as the table states it, not checked on the DNA. The CDR3 extends over 8 residues, inclusive of both ends. CDR1 and CDR2 (germline): KGHDR, SFDVKD. The CDR3 protein is CATSDLDR.

There are a few counts of this clonotype. The genes are TRBV20-1 and TRBJ1-1, with D unresolved. Germline-derived CDR1 and CDR2 are DFQATT and SNEGSKA (reference sequence). There are 13 residues in the CDR3. Trimming took 4 bases from V and 2 from J, leaving 11 bases between them. The CDR3 here is CSANPQENTEAFF. The CDR3, as DNA: TGCAGTGCTAACCCCCAAGAAAACACTGAAGCTTTCTTT.

V and J are TRBV29-1 and TRBJ2-2, with 10 bases identical to TRBD2. Trimming at V came to 5 bases and at J to 4 bases, leaving 4 bases not matched to a gene. The CDR3 extends over 14 amino acids. The germline V gene encodes CDR1 SQVTM and CDR2 ANQGSEA. Written as DNA, the CDR3 is TGCAGCGTTTCCGGGACTAGCGCCACCGGGGAGCTGTTTTTT. Its protein is CSVSGTSATGELFF.

The J gene is TRBJ1-4, the V gene TRBV19, with 8 bases that match TRBD1. V dropped 6 bases and J dropped 7; count of bases not matched to a gene: 10. The germline V gene encodes CDR1 LNHDA and CDR2 SQIVND (reference sequence). The CDR3 consists of 15 residues. As DNA, the CDR3 is TGTGCCAGTAGAGTAATGGACAGGGAGAGTGAAAAACTGTTTTTT. Its translation: CASRVMDRESEKLFF. Looking up the rest from reference TRBV19 and TRBJ1-4 gives the full variable domain: DGGITQSPKYLFRKEGQNVTLSCEQNLNHDAMYWYRQDPGQGLRLIYYSQIVNDFQKGDIAEGYSVSREKKESFPLTVTSAQKNPTAFYLCASRVMDRESEKLFFGSGTQLSVL.

This clonotype appeared a few times. This sequence joins TRBV9 and TRBJ1-4, with D possibly matching TRBD1 (6 bases). Germline values: CDR1 SGDLS, CDR2 YYNGEE. There are 15 residues in the CDR3. V lost 4 bases and J 3 bases, leaving 13 bases between the germline ends. DNA of the CDR3: TGTGCCAGCAGCCCGCGGGGGGCGGCTAATGAAAAACTGTTTTTT. Protein sequence: CASSPRGAANEKLFF.

This clonotype showed up just a few times. V and J are TRBV6-5 and TRBJ2-5, with a tentative D call TRBD2 (5 bases). The CDR3 has 14 amino acids. Germline V CDR1 and CDR2: MNHEY, SVGAGI. Trimming stripped 2 bases from V and 2 bases from J, with 9 bases between. The CDR3 bases are TGTGCCAGCAGTTACGTGAGGGATCAAGAGACCCAGTACTTC. This sequence encodes CASSYVRDQETQYF.

On this clonotype itself: Without the conserved terminal phenylalanine or tryptophan, this CDR3 likely stems from a read error. Because the CDR3's place on the DNA is in doubt, the DNA is left out and the CDR3 is given as listed by TCRdb. V is TRBV25-1 and J is TRBJ1-6; the table's D gene call, TRBD1, was not cross checked with the DNA. Germline V CDR1 and CDR2: MGHDK, SYGVNS. The CDR3 is 12 residues long, counting both termini. CDR3 residues: CASSELGSGDNY.

Concerning this clonotype: The junction shows a germline mismatch at one end, possibly a read error. The V call is TRBV10-3, the J call TRBJ1-1; D not certain. The CDR3 contains 14 residues. Germline CDR1 ENHRY, CDR2 SYGVKD. The CDR3 region is CASSRRRLNTEAFF. In nucleotides, the CDR3 is TGTGCCAGCAGTCGAAGACGCCTGAACACTGAAGCTTTCTTT.